This T cell receptor (beta chain) was retrieved from a study of human T cells and chemical hapten exposure. Of note for this clonotype: Germline is not matched at one junction end, which may reflect a read error.

TCRdb passed the RACE reads through MiXCR, listing each CDR3 protein once. The sample has about 400,000 distinct CDR3 sequences, about 6% seen once. Time point indicated: patch test 2, 6 weeks after DPC sensitization. The treatment: therapeutic diphenylcyclopropenone sensitization with weekly scalp DPC. The sample consisted of whole blood, taken in connection with sensitization to the hapten diphenylcyclopropenone (DPC). The source of this sequence is a woman aged 18-29 years with alopecia areata. Some clones in this sample may be carry-over from other donors' samples.

The CDR3 DNA sequence: TGCGCCAGAAGCCAAGAAGCGGGGGGACCCCAGGTAGATACGCAGTATTTT. Amino acid sequence: CARSQEAGGPQVDTQYF. The V gene is TRBV4-3, the J gene TRBJ2-3, with 9 nucleotides matching TRBD2. The V gene's germline CDR1 is LGHNA and CDR2 YSLEER. This CDR3 contains 17 residues.